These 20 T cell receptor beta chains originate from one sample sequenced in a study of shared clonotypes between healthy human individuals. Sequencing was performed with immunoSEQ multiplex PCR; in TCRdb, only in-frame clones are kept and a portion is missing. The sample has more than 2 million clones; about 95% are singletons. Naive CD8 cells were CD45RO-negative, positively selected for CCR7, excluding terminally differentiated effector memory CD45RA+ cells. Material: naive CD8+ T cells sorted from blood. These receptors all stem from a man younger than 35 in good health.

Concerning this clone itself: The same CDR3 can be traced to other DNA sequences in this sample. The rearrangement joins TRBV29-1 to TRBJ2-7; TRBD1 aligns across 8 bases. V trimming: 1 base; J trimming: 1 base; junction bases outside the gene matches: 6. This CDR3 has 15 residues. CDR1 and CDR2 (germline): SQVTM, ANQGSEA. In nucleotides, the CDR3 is TGCAGCGTTGAAGTCCCCGGACAGGGTTCCTACGAGCAGTACTTC. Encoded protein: CSVEVPGQGSYEQYF.

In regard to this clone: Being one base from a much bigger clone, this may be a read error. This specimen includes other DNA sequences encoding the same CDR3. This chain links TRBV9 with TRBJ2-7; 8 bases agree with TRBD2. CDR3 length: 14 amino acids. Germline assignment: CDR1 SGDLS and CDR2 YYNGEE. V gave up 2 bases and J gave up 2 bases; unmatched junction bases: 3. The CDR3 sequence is CASSVGGGTYEQYF. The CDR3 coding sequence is TGTGCCAGCAGCGTCGGCGGGGGGACCTACGAGCAGTACTTC.

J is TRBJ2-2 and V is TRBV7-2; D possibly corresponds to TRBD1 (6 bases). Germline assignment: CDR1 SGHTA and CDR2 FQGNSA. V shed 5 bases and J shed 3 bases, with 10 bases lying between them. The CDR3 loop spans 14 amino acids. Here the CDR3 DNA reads TGTGCCAGCAGCGTTCACAGGGACACCGGGGAGCTGTTTTTT. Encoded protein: CASSVHRDTGELFF.

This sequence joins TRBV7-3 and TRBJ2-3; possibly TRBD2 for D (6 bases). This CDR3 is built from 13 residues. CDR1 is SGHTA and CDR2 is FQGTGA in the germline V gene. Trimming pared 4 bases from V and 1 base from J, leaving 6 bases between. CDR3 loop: CASSSSGTDTQYF. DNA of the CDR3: TGTGCCAGCAGCTCTAGCGGCACAGATACGCAGTATTTT.

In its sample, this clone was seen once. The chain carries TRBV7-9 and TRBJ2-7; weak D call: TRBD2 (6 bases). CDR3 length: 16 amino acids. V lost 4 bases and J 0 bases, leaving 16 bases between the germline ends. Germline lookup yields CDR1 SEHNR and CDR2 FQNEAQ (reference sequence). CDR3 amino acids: CASSSSGWGDSYEQYF. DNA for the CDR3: TGTGCCAGCAGCTCGTCGGGGTGGGGGGACTCCTACGAGCAGTACTTC.

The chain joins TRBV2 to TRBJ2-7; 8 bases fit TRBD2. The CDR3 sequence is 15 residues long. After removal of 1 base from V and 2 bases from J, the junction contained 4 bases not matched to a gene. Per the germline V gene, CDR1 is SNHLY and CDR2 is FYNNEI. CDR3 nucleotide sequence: TGTGCCAGCAGTGAAGGGGTAGCGGGGCCCTACGAGCAGTACTTC. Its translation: CASSEGVAGPYEQYF.

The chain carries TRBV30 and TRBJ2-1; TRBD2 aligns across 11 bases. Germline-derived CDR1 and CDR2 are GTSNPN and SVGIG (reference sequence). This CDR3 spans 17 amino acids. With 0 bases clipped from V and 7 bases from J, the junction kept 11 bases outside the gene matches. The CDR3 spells CAWSVKLAGAVTNEQFF. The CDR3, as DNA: TGTGCCTGGAGTGTAAAACTAGCGGGAGCGGTTACGAATGAGCAGTTCTTC.

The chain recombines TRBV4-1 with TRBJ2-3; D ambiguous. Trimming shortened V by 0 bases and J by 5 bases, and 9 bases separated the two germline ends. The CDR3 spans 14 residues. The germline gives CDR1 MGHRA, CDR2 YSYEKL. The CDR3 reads CASSQDMGGDTQYF. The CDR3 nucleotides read TGCGCCAGCAGCCAAGACATGGGCGGAGATACGCAGTATTTT.

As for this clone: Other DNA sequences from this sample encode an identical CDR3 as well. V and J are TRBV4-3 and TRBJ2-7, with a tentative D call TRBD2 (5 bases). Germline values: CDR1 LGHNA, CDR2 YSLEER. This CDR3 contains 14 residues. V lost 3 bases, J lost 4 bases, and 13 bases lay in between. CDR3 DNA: TGCGCCAGCAGCCAGGACTCTTTGTCTTACGAGCAGTACTTC. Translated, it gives CASSQDSLSYEQYF.

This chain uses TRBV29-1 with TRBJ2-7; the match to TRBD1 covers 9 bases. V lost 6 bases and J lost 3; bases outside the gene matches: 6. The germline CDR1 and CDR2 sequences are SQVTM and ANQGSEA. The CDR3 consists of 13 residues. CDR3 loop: CSVQLTGGYEQYF. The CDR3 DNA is TGCAGCGTCCAACTGACAGGGGGCTACGAGCAGTACTTC.

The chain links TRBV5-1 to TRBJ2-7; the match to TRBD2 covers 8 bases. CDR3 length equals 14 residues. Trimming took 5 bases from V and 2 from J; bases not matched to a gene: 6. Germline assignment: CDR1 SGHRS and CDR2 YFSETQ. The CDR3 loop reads CASSLTGGTYEQYF. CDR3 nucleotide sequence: TGCGCCAGCAGTTTGACGGGGGGGACCTACGAGCAGTACTTC.

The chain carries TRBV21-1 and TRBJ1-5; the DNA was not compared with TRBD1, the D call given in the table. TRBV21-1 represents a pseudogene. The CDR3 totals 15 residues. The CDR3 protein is CASSNRDTGGQPQHF. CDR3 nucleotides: TGTGCCAGCAGCAATAGGGACACTGGCGGGCAGCCCCAGCATTTT.

CDR3 nucleotides: TGCGCCAGCAGCCAAGAGACAGGACTAGCGGAGTCCAGCTCCTACAATGAGCAGTTCTTC. The encoded protein is CASSQETGLAESSSYNEQFF. The chain is built from TRBV4-3 and TRBJ2-1, with 10 bases that match TRBD2. This CDR3 is built from 20 residues. Germline CDR1 and CDR2: LGHNA and YSLEER. V gave up 0 bases and J gave up 0 bases; unmatched junction bases: 11.

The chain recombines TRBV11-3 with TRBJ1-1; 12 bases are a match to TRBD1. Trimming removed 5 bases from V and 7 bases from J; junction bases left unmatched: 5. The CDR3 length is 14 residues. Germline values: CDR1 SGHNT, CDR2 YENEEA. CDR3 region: CASSPGQGAYEAFF. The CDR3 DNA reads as TGTGCCAGCAGCCCGGGACAGGGGGCATATGAAGCTTTCTTT.

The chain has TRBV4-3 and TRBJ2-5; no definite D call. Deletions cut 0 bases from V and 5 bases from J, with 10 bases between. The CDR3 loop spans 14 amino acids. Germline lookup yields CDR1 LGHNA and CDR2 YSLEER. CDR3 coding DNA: TGCGCCAGCAGCCAAGATAACCGTTGGGAGACCCAGTACTTC. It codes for CASSQDNRWETQYF.

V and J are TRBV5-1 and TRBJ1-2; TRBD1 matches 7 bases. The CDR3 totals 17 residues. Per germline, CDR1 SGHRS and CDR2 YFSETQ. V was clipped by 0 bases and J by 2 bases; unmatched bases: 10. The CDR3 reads CASSLGRDSLRNYGYTF. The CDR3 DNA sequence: TGCGCCAGCAGCTTGGGTCGGGACAGTCTACGGAACTATGGCTACACCTTC.

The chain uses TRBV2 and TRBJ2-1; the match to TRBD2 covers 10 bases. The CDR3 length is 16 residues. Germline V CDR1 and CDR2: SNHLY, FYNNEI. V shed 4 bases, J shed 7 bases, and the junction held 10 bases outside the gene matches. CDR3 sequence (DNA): TGTGCCAGCAGTGCTGGGGTAGCGGGGGGTGAGAATGAGCAGTTCTTC. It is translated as CASSAGVAGGENEQFF.

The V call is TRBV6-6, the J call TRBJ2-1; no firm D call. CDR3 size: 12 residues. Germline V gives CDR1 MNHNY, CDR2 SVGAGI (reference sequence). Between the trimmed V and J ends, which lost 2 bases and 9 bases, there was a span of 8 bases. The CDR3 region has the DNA TGTGCCAGCAGTTACGAGGTCGTTGAGCAGTTCTTC. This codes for CASSYEVVEQFF.

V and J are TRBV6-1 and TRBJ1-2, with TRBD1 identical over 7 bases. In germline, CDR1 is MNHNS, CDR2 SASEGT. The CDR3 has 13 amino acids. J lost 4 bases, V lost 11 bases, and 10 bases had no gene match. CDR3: CASGEGAIYGYTF. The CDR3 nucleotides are TGTGCCTCCGGGGAGGGGGCAATCTATGGCTACACCTTC.

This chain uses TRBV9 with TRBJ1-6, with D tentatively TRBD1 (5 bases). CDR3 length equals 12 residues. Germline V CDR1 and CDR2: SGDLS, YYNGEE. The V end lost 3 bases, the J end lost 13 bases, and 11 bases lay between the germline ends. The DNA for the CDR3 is TGTGCCAGCAGCGAGGGAGGGGTTCCCCTCCACTTT. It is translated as CASSEGGVPLHF. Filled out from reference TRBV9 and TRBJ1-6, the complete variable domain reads DSGVTQTPKHLITATGQRVTLRCSPRSGDLSVYWYQQSLDQGLQFLIQYYNGEERAKGNILERFSAQQFPDLHSELNLSSLELGDSALYFCASSEGGVPLHFGNGTRLTVT.